This TCR beta chain was captured in a study of control samples from healthy donors and cancer patients. This clone was recorded only once. The CDR3 length is 15 residues. V was clipped by 9 bases and J by 6 bases, with 22 bases between them. Germline V gene sequence: CDR1 SGHDT, CDR2 YYEEEE. Method: immunoSEQ multiplex PCR; TCRdb's copy keeps in-frame clones and lacks some. This sample has 150,000 to 200,000 clones; around 90% occur once, and the top ten carry around 1.5%. Sequenced sample: blood. The chain couples TRBV5-6 to TRBJ2-1; D ambiguous. The source is a woman aged 50 to 60 in good health. The CDR3 DNA reads TGTGCCACCGGTTACTCTACGGAACACTTCAATGAGCAGTTCTTC. Amino acids: CATGYSTEHFNEQFF.